This T cell receptor (beta chain) was profiled in a study of cytomegalovirus exposure and HLA in healthy donors. Study observations and caveats: In a later analysis, TCR beta V- and J-gene trimming was associated with a missense DCLRE1C variant. When a later analysis compared HLA-associated TCR beta chains with equally common others, the HLA-associated chains turned out to be more clonally expanded and to have lower generation probabilities.

With respect to this clone: Its antigen is not identified.

Germline CDR1 reads SGHVS; CDR2 reads FQNEAQ. The CDR3 runs 15 residues. V lost 5 bases to trimming and J lost 0 bases, with 11 bases between them. Though probably carrying unrecorded immune exposures, donors were nominally healthy at sampling. Primers: 60 Vbeta forward and 13 Jbeta reverse. Assay: immunoSEQ multiplex PCR; the TCRdb copy retains only in-frame clones and omits some. This repertoire shows over 150,000 clones, roughly 73% found once; its top ten account for more than 4%. The origin of this receptor is a male donor in good health and CMV-seronegative. The chain uses TRBV7-8 and TRBJ1-3, with D maybe TRBD1 (6 bases). The sequenced sample consisted of PBMCs. The CDR3 is CASSLRDTSGNTIYF. Here the CDR3 DNA reads TGTGCCAGCAGCCTCCGGGACACCTCTGGAAACACCATATATTTT.